This TCR beta chain was found in a study of technical replicates of blood from several donors. This CDR3 spans 16 amino acids. From germline, CDR1 is MNHEY and CDR2 SVGAGI. Trimming pared 4 bases from V and 0 bases from J, leaving 15 bases between. Method: immunoSEQ multiplex PCR; TCRdb's copy keeps in-frame clones and lacks some. The sample gives nearly 70,000 clones, about 90% of which show up once; 0.38% is in the top ten. The chain joins TRBV6-5 to TRBJ1-1; D gene unclear. This TCR derives from a human donor in good health. The sequenced sample consisted of T cells isolated from PBMCs. The CDR3 sequence: CASSLSVVRMNTEAFF. The DNA for the CDR3 is TGTGCCAGCAGTTTGTCAGTGGTCAGAATGAACACTGAAGCTTTCTTT.